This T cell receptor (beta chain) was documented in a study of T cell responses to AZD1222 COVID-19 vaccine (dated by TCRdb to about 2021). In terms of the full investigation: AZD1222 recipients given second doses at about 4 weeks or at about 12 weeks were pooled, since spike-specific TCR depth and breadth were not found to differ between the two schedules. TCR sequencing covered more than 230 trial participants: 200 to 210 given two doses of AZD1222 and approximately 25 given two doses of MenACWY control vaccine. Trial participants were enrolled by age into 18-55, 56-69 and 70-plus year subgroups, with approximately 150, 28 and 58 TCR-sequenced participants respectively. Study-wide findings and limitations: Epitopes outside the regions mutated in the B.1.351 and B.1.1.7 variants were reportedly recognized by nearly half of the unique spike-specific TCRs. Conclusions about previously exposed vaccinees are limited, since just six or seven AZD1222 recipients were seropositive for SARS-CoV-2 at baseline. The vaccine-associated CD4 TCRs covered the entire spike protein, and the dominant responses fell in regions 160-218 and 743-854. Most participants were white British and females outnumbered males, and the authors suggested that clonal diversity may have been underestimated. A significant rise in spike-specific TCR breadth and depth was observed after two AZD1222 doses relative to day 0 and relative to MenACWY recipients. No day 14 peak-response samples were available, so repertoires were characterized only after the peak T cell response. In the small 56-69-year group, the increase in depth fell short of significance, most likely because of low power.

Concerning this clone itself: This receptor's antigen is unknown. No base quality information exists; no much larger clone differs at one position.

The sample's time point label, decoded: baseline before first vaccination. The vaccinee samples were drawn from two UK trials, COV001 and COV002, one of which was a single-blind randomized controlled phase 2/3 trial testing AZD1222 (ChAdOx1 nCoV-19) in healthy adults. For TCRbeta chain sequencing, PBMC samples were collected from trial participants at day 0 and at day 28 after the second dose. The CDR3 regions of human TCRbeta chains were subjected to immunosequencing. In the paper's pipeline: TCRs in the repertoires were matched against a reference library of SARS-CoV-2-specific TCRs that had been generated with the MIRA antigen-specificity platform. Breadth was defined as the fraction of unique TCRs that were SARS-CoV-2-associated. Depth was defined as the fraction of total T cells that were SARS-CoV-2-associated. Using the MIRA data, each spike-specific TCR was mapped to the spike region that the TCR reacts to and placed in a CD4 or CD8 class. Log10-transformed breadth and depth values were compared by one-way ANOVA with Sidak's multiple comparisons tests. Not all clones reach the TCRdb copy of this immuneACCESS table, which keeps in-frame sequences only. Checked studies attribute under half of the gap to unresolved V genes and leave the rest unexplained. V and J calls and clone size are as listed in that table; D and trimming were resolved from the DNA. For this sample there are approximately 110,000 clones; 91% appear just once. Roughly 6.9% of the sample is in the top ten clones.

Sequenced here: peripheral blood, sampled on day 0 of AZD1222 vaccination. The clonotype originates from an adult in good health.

CDR3 loop: CASSLATGVGYTF. The sequence in DNA is TGTGCCAGCAGCTTAGCCACAGGGGTAGGCTACACCTTC. The chain links TRBV11-2 with TRBJ1-2, with 7 middle bases fitting TRBD1. Trimming leaves V shorter by 1 base and J shorter by 8 bases, with the junction holding 4 bases beyond the gene matches. The germline V gene supplies CDR1 SGHAT and CDR2 FQNNGV. From cysteine to phenylalanine, the CDR3 is 13 amino acids long. Only the CDR3 DNA is retained, 39 bases long and in frame from the first base.